The clone carrying this T cell receptor beta chain was found a few times. Its matching antigen is unknown. The sample belongs to a study of human CD4 T cells and Enterobacteriaceae. Findings and caveats of the study: Ex vivo, broadly cross-reactive clonotypes appeared more expanded than specific ones.

This CDR3 spans 13 amino acids. Trimming removed 7 bases at V and 1 base at J, with 12 bases between. The germline gives CDR1 SGHRS, CDR2 YFSETQ. Deep-level sequencing, detecting one cell in 200,000, covered ex vivo memory CD4+. Sequenced by immunoSEQ multiplex PCR; TCRdb stores in-frame clones only, minus some. Among 27,000 or so clones listed, about 82% were seen once. Sorting took every CD4+ cell except CD45RA+CCR7+CD95- naive cells, reaching over 95% purity. The chain recombines TRBV5-1 with TRBJ2-7, with unresolved D. This receptor was taken from a human donor in good health. Sample: memory CD4+ T cells from blood. The CDR3 bases are TGCGCCAGCGCCCCAACATCATCCTACGAGCAGTACTTC. Translating gives CASAPTSSYEQYF.